This T cell receptor beta chain came from a study of cytomegalovirus exposure and HLA in healthy donors. This PCR relied on a set of 60 Vbeta primers and 13 Jbeta primers. How the authors handled the data: Later reanalysis found around 74 million unique TCR beta chains, around 9.9 million of them shared. Some clones are missing from TCRdb's copy, which holds only in-frame ones; the method was immunoSEQ multiplex PCR. That table gives V, J and clone size, and the DNA gave D and trimming. This sample lists approximately 150,000 clones; its ten largest clones have about 0.96%. Findings of the study overall: Presence/absence analyses took donor sequencing depth as roughly uniform. An analysis was carried out at a later point. It showed that HLA-associated TCR beta chains were more clonally expanded than equally common non-associated chains.

Germline loops: CDR1 LNHDA, CDR2 SQIVND (reference sequence). J was trimmed by 9 bases and V by 5 bases; bases with no gene match: 14. The CDR3 is 15 residues long. Turning to this clone: Its antigen remains unidentified.

This receptor was obtained from a male donor in good health and CMV-seronegative. J is TRBJ1-2 and V is TRBV19; 8 bases line up with TRBD1. The material sequenced was PBMCs. CDR3 sequence reads: CASSVGTGIGQSYTF. Here the CDR3 DNA reads TGTGCCAGTAGTGTTGGGACAGGAATAGGACAGAGCTACACCTTC.